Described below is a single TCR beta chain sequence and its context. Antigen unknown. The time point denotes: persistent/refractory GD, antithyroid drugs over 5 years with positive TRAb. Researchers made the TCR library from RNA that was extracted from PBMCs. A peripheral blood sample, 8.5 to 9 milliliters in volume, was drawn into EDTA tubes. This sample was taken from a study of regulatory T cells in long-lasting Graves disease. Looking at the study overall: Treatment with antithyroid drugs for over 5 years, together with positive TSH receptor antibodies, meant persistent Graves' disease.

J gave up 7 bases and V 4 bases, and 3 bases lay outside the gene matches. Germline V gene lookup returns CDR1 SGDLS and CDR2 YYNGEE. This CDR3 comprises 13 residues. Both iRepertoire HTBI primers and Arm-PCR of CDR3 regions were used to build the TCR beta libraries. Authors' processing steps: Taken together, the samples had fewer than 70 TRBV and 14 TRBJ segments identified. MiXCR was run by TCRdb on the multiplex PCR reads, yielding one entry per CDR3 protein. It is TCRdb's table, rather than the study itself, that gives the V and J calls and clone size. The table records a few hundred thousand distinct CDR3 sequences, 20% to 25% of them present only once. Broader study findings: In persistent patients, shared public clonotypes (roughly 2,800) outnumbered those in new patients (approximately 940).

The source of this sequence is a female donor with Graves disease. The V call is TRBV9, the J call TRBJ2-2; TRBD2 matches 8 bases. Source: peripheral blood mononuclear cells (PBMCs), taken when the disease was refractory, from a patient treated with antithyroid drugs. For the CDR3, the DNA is TGTGCCAGCAGCCCGAGCGGGAGCGGGGAGCTGTTTTTT. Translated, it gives CASSPSGSGELFF.